This T cell receptor (beta chain) was recorded in a study of shared clonotypes between healthy human individuals. As concerns this clone: The antigen is unknown.

Study-wide results and limits: Clonotype sharing among donors likely depends on sequencing depth. The donor pool, a small one, limited the genetic and exposure-history diversity represented.

How the authors handled the data: ImmunoSEQ gave junction-only sequences without quality scores, so filtering differed. Generated by immunoSEQ multiplex PCR, the TCRdb table keeps only in-frame clones and is missing some. V, J and clone size derive from that table, while D and trimming were established from the DNA sequence. The data contain some 2,500,000 clones, approximately 90% of them singletons. Splitting the CD4+ cells yielded a CD45RA+ naive subset and a CD45RA-negative memory subset. The germline CDR1 and CDR2 sequences are MNHNS and SASEGT. Losses at the gene ends were 5 bases for V and 7 bases for J; bases not matched to a gene: 10. The CDR3 length is 15 residues.

Sequencing input: naive CD4+ T cells from PBMCs. The subset is: CD45RA+ positively selected. The origin of this receptor is a young man in good health. Some clones in this sample may be carry-over from other donors' samples. This sequence joins TRBV6-1 and TRBJ2-7, with 11 bases lining up with TRBD1. CDR3 in amino acids: CASSPPGQGVVEQYF. CDR3 bases: TGTGCCAGCAGTCCTCCGGGACAGGGGGTTGTGGAGCAGTACTTC.